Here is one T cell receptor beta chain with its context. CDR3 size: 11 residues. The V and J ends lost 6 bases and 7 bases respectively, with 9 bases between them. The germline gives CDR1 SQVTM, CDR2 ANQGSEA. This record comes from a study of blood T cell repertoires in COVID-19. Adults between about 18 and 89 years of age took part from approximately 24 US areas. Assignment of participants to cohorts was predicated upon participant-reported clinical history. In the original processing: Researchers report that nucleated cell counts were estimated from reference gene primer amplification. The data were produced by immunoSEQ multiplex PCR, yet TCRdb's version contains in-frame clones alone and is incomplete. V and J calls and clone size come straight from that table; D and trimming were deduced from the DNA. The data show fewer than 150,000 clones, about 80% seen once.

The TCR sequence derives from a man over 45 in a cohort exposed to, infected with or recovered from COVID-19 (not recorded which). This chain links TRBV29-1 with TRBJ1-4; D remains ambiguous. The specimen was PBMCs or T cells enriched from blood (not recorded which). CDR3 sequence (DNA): TGCAGCGTGGCTGCCTTTGAAAAACTGTTTTTT. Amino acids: CSVAAFEKLFF.